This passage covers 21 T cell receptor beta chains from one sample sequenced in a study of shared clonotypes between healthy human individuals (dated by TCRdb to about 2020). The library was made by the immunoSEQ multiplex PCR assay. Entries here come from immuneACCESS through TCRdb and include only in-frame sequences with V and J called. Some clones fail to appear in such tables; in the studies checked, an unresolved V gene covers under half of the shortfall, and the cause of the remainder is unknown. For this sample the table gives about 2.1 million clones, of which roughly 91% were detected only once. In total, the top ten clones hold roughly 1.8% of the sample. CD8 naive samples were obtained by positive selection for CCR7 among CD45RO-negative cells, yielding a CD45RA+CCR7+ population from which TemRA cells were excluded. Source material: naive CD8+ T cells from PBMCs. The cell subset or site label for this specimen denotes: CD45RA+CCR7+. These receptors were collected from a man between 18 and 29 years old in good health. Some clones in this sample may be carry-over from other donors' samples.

CDR3 in DNA: TGTGCCAGCAGCGTAAGTCGGAGGGGTAACGGGGAGCTGTTTTTT. This encodes CASSVSRRGNGELFF. The rearrangement joins TRBV9 to TRBJ2-2, with D possibly matching TRBD2 (6 bases). The CDR3 totals 15 residues. The germline V gene encodes CDR1 SGDLS and CDR2 YYNGEE. With 1 base removed from V and 7 bases from J, the gap between germline ends came to 14 bases.

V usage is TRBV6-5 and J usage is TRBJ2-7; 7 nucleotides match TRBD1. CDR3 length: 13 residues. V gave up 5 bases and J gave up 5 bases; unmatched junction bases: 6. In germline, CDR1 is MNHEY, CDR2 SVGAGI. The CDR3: CASSITGADEQYF. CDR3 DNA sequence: TGTGCCAGCAGTATAACAGGGGCGGACGAGCAGTACTTC.

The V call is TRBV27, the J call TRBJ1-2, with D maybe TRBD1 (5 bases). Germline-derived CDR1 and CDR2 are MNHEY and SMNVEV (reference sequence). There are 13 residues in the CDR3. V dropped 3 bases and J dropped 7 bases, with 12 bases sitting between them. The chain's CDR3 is CASSFSRGGGYTF. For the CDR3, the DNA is TGTGCCAGCAGTTTTTCCCGGGGGGGTGGCTACACCTTC.

The CDR3 reads CSSQQGPSDYGYTF. In DNA, the CDR3 is TGCAGCTCTCAGCAGGGGCCTAGCGACTATGGCTACACCTTC. The genes are TRBV29-1 and TRBJ1-2, with D possibly matching TRBD1 (6 bases). This CDR3 has 14 amino acids. Between the trimmed V and J ends, which lost 8 bases and 3 bases, there was a span of 19 bases. CDR1 SQVTM and CDR2 ANQGSEA come from the germline V gene.

The CDR3 here is CASSIEGRTGELFF. The CDR3 DNA reads as TGTGCCAGTAGTATAGAGGGGAGAACCGGGGAGCTGTTTTTT. The chain couples TRBV19 to TRBJ2-2; TRBD2 is a possible D gene (5 bases). There are 14 residues in the CDR3. V gave up 0 bases and J gave up 5 bases, with 7 bases separating them. Germline V gene lookup returns CDR1 LNHDA and CDR2 SQIVND (reference sequence).

The CDR3 reads CASSGTVNTYEQYF. CDR3 DNA: TGTGCCAGCAGCGGGACAGTCAACACCTACGAGCAGTACTTC. The rearrangement joins TRBV16 to TRBJ2-7, with TRBD1 matching 7 bases. From germline, CDR1 is KGHSY and CDR2 FQNENV. The CDR3 extends over 14 amino acids. V lost 5 bases to trimming and J lost 2 bases; unmatched junction nucleotides: 6.

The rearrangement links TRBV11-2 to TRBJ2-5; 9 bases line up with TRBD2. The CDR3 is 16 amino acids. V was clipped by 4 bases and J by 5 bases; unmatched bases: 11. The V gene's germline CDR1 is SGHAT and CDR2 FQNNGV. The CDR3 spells CASSSGLRREGETQYF. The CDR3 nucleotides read TGTGCCAGCAGCTCGGGGCTTAGGCGGGAGGGGGAGACCCAGTACTTC.

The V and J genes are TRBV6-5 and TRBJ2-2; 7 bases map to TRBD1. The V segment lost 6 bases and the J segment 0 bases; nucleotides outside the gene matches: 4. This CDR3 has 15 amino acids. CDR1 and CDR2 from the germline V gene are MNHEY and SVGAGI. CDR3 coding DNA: TGTGCCAGCAGACCGGGACAGCCGAACACCGGGGAGCTGTTTTTT. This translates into CASRPGQPNTGELFF.

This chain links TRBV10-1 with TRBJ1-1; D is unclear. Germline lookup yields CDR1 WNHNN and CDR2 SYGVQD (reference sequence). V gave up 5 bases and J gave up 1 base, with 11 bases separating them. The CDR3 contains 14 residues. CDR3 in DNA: TGCGCCAGCAGTTCTCGTACGGAGAACACTGAAGCTTTCTTT. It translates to CASSSRTENTEAFF.

CDR3 DNA sequence: TGTGCCAGCAGCTTGGGCGGCTATACCTCTGGGGCCAACGTCCTGACTTTC. Protein product: CASSLGGYTSGANVLTF. The V and J genes are TRBV5-6 and TRBJ2-6; no firm D call. CDR1 and CDR2 from the germline V gene are SGHDT and YYEEEE. Trimming took off 0 bases at V and 0 bases at J, with 10 bases between the two ends. The CDR3 has 17 residues.

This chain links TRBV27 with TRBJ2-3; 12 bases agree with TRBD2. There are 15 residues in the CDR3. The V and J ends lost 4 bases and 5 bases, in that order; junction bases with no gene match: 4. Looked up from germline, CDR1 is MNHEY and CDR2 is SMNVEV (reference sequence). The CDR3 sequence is CASSYTGLAGDTQYF. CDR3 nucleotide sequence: TGTGCCAGCAGTTATACGGGACTAGCGGGAGATACGCAGTATTTT.

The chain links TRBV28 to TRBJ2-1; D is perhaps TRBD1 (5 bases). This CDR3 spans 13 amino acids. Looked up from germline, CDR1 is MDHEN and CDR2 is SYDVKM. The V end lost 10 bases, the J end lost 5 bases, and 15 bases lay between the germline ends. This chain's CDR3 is CATLWAGNNEQFF. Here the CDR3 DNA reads TGTGCCACTCTCTGGGCAGGGAACAATGAGCAGTTCTTC.

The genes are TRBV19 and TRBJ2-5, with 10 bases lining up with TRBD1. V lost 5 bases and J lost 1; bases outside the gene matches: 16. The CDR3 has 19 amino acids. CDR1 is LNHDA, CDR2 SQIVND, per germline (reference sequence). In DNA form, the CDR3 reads TGTGCCAGTAGTCCCAGGACAGGGGGTGATTTTGAAATCCAAGAGACCCAGTACTTC. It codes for CASSPRTGGDFEIQETQYF.

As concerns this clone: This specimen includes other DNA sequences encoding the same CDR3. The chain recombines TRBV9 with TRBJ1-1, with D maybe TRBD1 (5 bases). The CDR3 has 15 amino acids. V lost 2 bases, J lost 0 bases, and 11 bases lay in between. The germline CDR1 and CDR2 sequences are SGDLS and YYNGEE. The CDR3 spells CASSVAGTLNTEAFF. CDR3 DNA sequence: TGTGCCAGCAGCGTCGCCGGGACCTTGAACACTGAAGCTTTCTTT.

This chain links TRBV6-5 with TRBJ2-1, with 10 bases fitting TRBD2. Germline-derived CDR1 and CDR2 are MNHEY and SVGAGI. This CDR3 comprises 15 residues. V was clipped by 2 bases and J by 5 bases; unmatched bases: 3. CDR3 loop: CASSYEAGGDNEQFF. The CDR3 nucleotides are TGTGCCAGCAGTTACGAAGCGGGAGGGGACAATGAGCAGTTCTTC.

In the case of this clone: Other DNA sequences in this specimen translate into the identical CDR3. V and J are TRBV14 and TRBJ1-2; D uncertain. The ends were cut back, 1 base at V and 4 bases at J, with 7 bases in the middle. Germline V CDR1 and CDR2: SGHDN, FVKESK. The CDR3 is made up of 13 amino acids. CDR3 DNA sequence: TGTGCCAGCAGCCAAGCAGCCAGCTATGGCTACACCTTC. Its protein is CASSQAASYGYTF.

The CDR3 spells CASSLVRSNTGELFF. The CDR3 DNA is TGTGCCAGCAGCTTAGTACGGTCGAACACCGGGGAGCTGTTTTTT. The chain carries TRBV11-2 and TRBJ2-2, with D hard to call. The CDR3 consists of 15 residues. Germline-derived CDR1 and CDR2 are SGHAT and FQNNGV. Trimming took off 1 base at V and 0 bases at J, with 6 bases between the two ends.

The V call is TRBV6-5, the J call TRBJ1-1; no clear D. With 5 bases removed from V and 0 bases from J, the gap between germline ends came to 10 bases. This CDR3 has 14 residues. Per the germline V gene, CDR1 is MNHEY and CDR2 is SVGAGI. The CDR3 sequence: CASSLGPMNTEAFF. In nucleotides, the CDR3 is TGTGCCAGCAGTCTAGGGCCTATGAACACTGAAGCTTTCTTT.

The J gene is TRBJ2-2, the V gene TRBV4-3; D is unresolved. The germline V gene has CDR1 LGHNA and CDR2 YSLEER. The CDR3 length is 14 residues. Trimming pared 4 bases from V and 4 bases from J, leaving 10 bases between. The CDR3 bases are TGCGCCAGCAGCCGAAGGGTGGCCACCGGGGAGCTGTTTTTT. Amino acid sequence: CASSRRVATGELFF.

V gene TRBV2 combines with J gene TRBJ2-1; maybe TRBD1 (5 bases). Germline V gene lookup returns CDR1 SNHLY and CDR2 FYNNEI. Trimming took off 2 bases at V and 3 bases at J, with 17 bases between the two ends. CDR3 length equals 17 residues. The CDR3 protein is CASSERVLGDSYNEQFF. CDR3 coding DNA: TGTGCCAGCAGTGAAAGGGTTTTGGGTGACAGCTACAATGAGCAGTTCTTC.

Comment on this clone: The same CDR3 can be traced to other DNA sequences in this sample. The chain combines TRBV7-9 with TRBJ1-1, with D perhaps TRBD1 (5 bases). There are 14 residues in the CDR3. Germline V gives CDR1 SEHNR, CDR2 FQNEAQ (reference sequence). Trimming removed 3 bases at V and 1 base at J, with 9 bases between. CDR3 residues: CASSFFGGNTEAFF. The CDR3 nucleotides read TGTGCCAGCAGCTTTTTTGGGGGGAACACTGAAGCTTTCTTT.